Below, 25 T cell receptor beta chains from the same sample are listed, as sequenced in a study of T cell responses to AZD1222 COVID-19 vaccine. Using immunoSEQ multiplex PCR, the repertoire was profiled, and TCRdb retains in-frame clones only, with some absent. The sample records 100,000 or so clones, 80% to 90% being singletons. The sequenced sample was peripheral blood, obtained on day 0 of AZD1222 vaccination. The receptors were gathered from an adult in good health.

J is TRBJ1-6 and V is TRBV25-1; D unresolved. The CDR3 runs to 14 residues. Trimming stripped 7 bases from V and 7 bases from J, with 14 bases between. CDR1 and CDR2 (germline): MGHDK, SYGVNS. CDR3 amino acids: CASNPEGANSPLHF. CDR3 coding DNA: TGTGCCAGCAATCCTGAGGGCGCGAATTCACCCCTCCACTTT.

This chain connects TRBV3-1 (or the pseudogene TRBV3-2) to TRBJ1-4, with D perhaps matching TRBD1 (6 bases). Trimming cost V 7 bases and J 8 bases, with 17 bases left between them. Per germline, CDR1 LGHDT and CDR2 YNNKEL (reference sequence). The CDR3 loop spans 14 amino acids. Here the CDR3 DNA reads TGTGCCAGCACCCCGCGGGGGGCTGGGGAAAAACTGTTTTTT. Translated, it gives CASTPRGAGEKLFF.

The chain recombines TRBV28 with TRBJ1-5; 10 nucleotides line up with TRBD1. From germline, CDR1 is MDHEN and CDR2 SYDVKM. V was pared by 5 bases and J by 6 bases, with 4 bases of the junction left unmatched. The CDR3 extends over 14 amino acids. CDR3 sequence: CASSDRGHGQPQHF. Written as DNA, the CDR3 is TGTGCCAGCAGTGACAGGGGGCACGGTCAGCCCCAGCATTTT.

The J gene is TRBJ1-2, the V gene TRBV3-1 (or the pseudogene TRBV3-2), with D uncertain. The CDR3 loop spans 14 amino acids. Germline V gene data show CDR1 as LGHDT and CDR2 as YNNKEL (reference sequence). The V end was cut by 1 base, the J end by 1 base, with 7 bases between. Here the CDR3 reads CASSQGSGNYGYTF. CDR3 DNA sequence: TGTGCCAGCAGCCAAGGGTCCGGTAACTATGGCTACACCTTC.

The J gene is TRBJ1-1, the V gene TRBV7-9; D gene ambiguous. The length of the CDR3 is 13 residues. Germline CDR1 and CDR2: SEHNR and FQNEAQ (reference sequence). Trimming cost V 1 base and J 1 base, with 4 bases left between them. CDR3 nucleotide sequence: TGTGCCAGCAGCTTAGGCTGGAACACTGAAGCTTTCTTT. Residues: CASSLGWNTEAFF.

J is TRBJ1-1 and V is TRBV19; D is unresolved. Per the germline V gene, CDR1 is LNHDA and CDR2 is SQIVND (reference sequence). Trimming removed 4 bases at V and 3 bases at J, with 18 bases between. This CDR3 contains 16 residues. This CDR3 is CASSRPLSFVHTEAFF. CDR3 DNA: TGTGCCAGTAGTAGACCCCTGTCTTTTGTCCACACTGAAGCTTTCTTT.

The chain couples TRBV4-2 to TRBJ2-1; 7 bases align to TRBD2. Germline lookup yields CDR1 LGHNA and CDR2 YNFKEQ. This CDR3 has 16 residues. V was clipped by 4 bases and J by 3 bases; unmatched bases: 9. As DNA, the CDR3 is TGTGCCAGCAGCCCTCATACTAGCGAAGACTACAATGAGCAGTTCTTC. This encodes CASSPHTSEDYNEQFF.

The rearrangement uses TRBV20-1 and TRBJ1-6; TRBD1 matches at 8 bases. Per germline, CDR1 DFQATT and CDR2 SNEGSKA (reference sequence). The CDR3 extends over 16 amino acids. V was clipped by 3 bases and J by 3 bases; unmatched bases: 7. CDR3 residues: CSASRQGNVYNSPLHF. The CDR3 coding sequence is TGCAGTGCTAGTAGACAGGGGAACGTCTATAATTCACCCCTCCACTTT.

The chain couples TRBV2 to TRBJ1-2; 9 positions match TRBD1. The length of the CDR3 is 16 residues. Germline CDR1 SNHLY, CDR2 FYNNEI. Trimming took 2 bases from V and 4 from J; bases not matched to a gene: 8. CDR3 coding DNA: TGTGCCAGCAGTGAATTGGGCACGACAGGGGGCTATGGCTACACCTTC. It codes for CASSELGTTGGYGYTF.

This chain uses TRBV19 with TRBJ2-3, with D perhaps TRBD1 (7 bases). From germline, CDR1 is LNHDA and CDR2 SQIVND (reference sequence). The germline V and J ends were trimmed by 10 bases and 2 bases, with 13 bases remaining between them. The CDR3 covers 13 residues. The CDR3 loop reads CATAGQITDTQYF. The CDR3 DNA follows: TGTGCCACCGCGGGACAGATCACAGATACGCAGTATTTT.

V gene TRBV15 combines with J gene TRBJ2-7; TRBD1 might be the D (5 bases). With 3 bases removed from V and 2 bases from J, the gap between germline ends came to 11 bases. The CDR3 runs 14 residues. Germline V gene data show CDR1 as LNHNV and CDR2 as YYDKDF (reference sequence). This chain's CDR3 is CATSRMPTAYEQYF. CDR3 sequence (DNA): TGTGCCACCAGCAGGATGCCGACAGCCTACGAGCAGTACTTC.

Only a few counts were recorded for this clone. The gene calls are TRBV7-9 and TRBJ1-4, with 7 bases lining up with TRBD1. Germline CDR1 SEHNR, CDR2 FQNEAQ (reference sequence). The V segment lost 0 bases and the J segment 8 bases; nucleotides outside the gene matches: 6. This CDR3 is 15 amino acids long. For the CDR3, the DNA is TGTGCCAGCAGCTTAGCGCGGAGGACAGGAGAAAAACTGTTTTTT. It translates to CASSLARRTGEKLFF.

V gene TRBV3-1 (or the pseudogene TRBV3-2) combines with J gene TRBJ2-5; 11 positions match TRBD2. The CDR3 sequence is 19 residues long. CDR1 LGHDT and CDR2 YNNKEL come from the germline V gene (reference sequence). V lost 2 bases to trimming and J lost 2 bases; unmatched junction nucleotides: 13. CDR3 amino acids: CASSQQPLAGGRPQETQYF. CDR3 nucleotides: TGTGCCAGCAGCCAACAACCGCTAGCGGGGGGTCGACCACAAGAGACCCAGTACTTC.

This sequence joins TRBV7-2 and TRBJ2-5, with D perhaps assigned TRBD1 or TRBD2 (5 bases each). Looked up from germline, CDR1 is SGHTA and CDR2 is FQGNSA. This CDR3 has 14 residues. Trimming removed 2 bases from V and 3 bases from J, with 10 bases in between. The CDR3 region is CASSLSGPKETQYF. The CDR3 DNA sequence: TGTGCCAGCAGCTTATCGGGACCTAAAGAGACCCAGTACTTC.

The rearrangement joins TRBV10-3 to TRBJ1-6; D call uncertain. Germline CDR1 ENHRY, CDR2 SYGVKD. The CDR3 extends over 13 amino acids. CDR3 nucleotides: TGTGCTTCATCGAGGCAGGCCAATTCACCCCTCCACTTT. Its protein is CASSRQANSPLHF.

The V call is TRBV5-1, the J call TRBJ2-1; no firm D call. The CDR3 length is 15 residues. Germline CDR1 and CDR2: SGHRS and YFSETQ. V lost 4 bases, J lost 4 bases, and 15 bases lay in between. In DNA form, the CDR3 reads TGCGCCAGCAGCCAAGGATTCATGGGGTACAATGAGCAGTTCTTC. Protein product: CASSQGFMGYNEQFF.

The chain couples TRBV7-2 to TRBJ2-2; weak D call: TRBD2 (6 bases). The CDR3 sequence is 15 residues long. Trimming took off 3 bases at V and 4 bases at J, with 12 bases between the two ends. The germline gives CDR1 SGHTA, CDR2 FQGNSA. CDR3 in amino acids: CASSFWDFRTGELFF. The DNA of the CDR3 is TGTGCCAGCAGCTTCTGGGACTTTCGCACCGGGGAGCTGTTTTTT.

V is TRBV5-1 and J is TRBJ1-3, with unresolved D. Trimming cost V 7 bases and J 0 bases, with 8 bases left between them. CDR3 length equals 13 residues. In germline, CDR1 is SGHRS, CDR2 YFSETQ. In DNA, the CDR3 is TGCGCCAGCGCGACCCACTCTGGAAACACCATATATTTT. As protein: CASATHSGNTIYF.

The chain joins TRBV7-9 to TRBJ2-3, with no clear D. The CDR3 spans 14 residues. Trimming removed 5 bases at V and 2 bases at J, with 11 bases between. Germline V gene data show CDR1 as SEHNR and CDR2 as FQNEAQ (reference sequence). The CDR3 sequence is CASSRSQNTDTQYF. The CDR3 DNA reads TGTGCCAGCAGCCGTAGCCAAAACACAGATACGCAGTATTTT.

This chain connects TRBV6-2 or TRBV6-3 to TRBJ2-1, with D tentatively TRBD2 (6 bases). CDR3 size: 14 residues. Trimming stripped 2 bases from V and 7 bases from J, with 12 bases between. Germline CDR1 reads MNHEY; CDR2 reads SVGEGT. As DNA, the CDR3 is TGTGCCAGCAGTTACAATAGGGAGGTTAATGAGCAGTTCTTC. This encodes CASSYNREVNEQFF.

The genes are TRBV19 and TRBJ1-1; D not resolved. Germline CDR1 is LNHDA and CDR2 is SQIVND (reference sequence). Trimming left V 6 bases short and J 10 bases short, with 18 bases between. The CDR3 is made up of 13 amino acids. The CDR3 nucleotides are TGTGCCAGTAGGTTCGGGCAGGAATCTCGAGCTTTCTTT. Translation gives CASRFGQESRAFF.

This chain connects TRBV7-2 to TRBJ1-2; D unclear. Germline V gene data show CDR1 as SGHTA and CDR2 as FQGNSA. The CDR3 totals 14 residues. V was cut by 3 bases and J by 3 bases, with 11 bases left in between. In nucleotides, the CDR3 is TGTGCCAGCAGCTTCAACCTCGTCGACTATGGCTACACCTTC. It encodes CASSFNLVDYGYTF.

This chain uses TRBV30 with TRBJ1-4; weak D call: TRBD1 (5 bases). The CDR3 is made up of 12 amino acids. CDR1 is GTSNPN, CDR2 SVGIG, per germline (reference sequence). With 3 bases removed from V and 8 bases from J, the gap between germline ends came to 10 bases. Here the CDR3 reads CAWSRGREKLFF. Here the CDR3 DNA reads TGTGCCTGGAGCCGGGGGAGGGAAAAACTGTTTTTT.

The chain couples TRBV29-1 to TRBJ2-4; 8 nucleotides match TRBD1. The CDR3 totals 12 residues. The germline CDR1 and CDR2 sequences are SQVTM and ANQGSEA. The J segment lost 11 bases and the V segment lost 5 bases, leaving 8 bases of the junction unmatched. Here the CDR3 reads CSVRIPDRVQYF. CDR3 bases: TGCAGCGTTAGAATTCCGGACAGGGTTCAGTACTTC. The full variable domain, completed using reference TRBV29-1 and TRBJ2-4, is SAVISQKPSRDICQRGTSLTIQCQVDSQVTMMFWYRQQPGQSLTLIATANQGSEATYESGFVIDKFPISRPNLTFSTLTVSNMSPEDSSIYLCSVRIPDRVQYFGAGTRLSVL.

The chain has TRBV24-1 and TRBJ1-2; possibly TRBD1 for D (6 bases). Germline loops: CDR1 KGHDR, CDR2 SFDVKD. This CDR3 has 13 amino acids. Trimming stripped 5 bases from V and 8 bases from J, with 14 bases between. CDR3 residues: CATSGQAGVGYTF. The CDR3 region has the DNA TGTGCCACCAGTGGCCAGGCAGGGGTCGGCTACACCTTC.